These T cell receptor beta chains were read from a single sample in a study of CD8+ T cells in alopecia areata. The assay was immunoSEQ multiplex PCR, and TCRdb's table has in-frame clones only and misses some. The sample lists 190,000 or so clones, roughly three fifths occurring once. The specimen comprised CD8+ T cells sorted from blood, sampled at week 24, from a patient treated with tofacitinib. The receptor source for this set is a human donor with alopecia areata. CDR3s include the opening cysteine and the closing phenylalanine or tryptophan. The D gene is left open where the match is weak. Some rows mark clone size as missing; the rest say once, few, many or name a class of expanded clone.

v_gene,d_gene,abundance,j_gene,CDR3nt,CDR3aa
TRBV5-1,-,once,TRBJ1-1,TGCGCCAGCAGGTTCGGGGTTGAAGCTTTCTTT,CASRFGVEAFF
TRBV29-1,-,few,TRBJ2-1,TGCAGCGGAATACAGGGCAGCGATGAGCAGTTCTTC,CSGIQGSDEQFF
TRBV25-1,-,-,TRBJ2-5,TGTGCCAGCAGTGAATCGGGTAGGAGCGTCCAAGAGACCCAGTACTTC,CASSESGRSVQETQYF
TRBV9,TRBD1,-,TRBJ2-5,TGTGCCAGCAGCCCCGATGGACAGGGCCAGTACTTC,CASSPDGQGQYF
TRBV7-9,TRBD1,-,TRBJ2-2,TGTGCCAGCAGCGGAAGACAGGGCCAAGGGGGTGCTCGCACCGGGGAGCTGTTTTTT,CASSGRQGQGGARTGELFF
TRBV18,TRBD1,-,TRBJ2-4,TGTGCCAGCTCACCCAGGGACAGGGCTGAGCTGAACATTCAGTACTTC,CASSPRDRAELNIQYF
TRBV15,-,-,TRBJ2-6,TGTGCCACCAGCAGAGGGGCGCGGGGGGCCAACGTCCTGACTTTC,CATSRGARGANVLTF
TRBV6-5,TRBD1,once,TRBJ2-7,TGTGCCAGCAGTCCCGGGACAGGGTCACAGCAGAACTTC,CASSPGTGSQQNF
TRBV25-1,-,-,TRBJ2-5,TGTGCCAGCAGTTATCCGGGGGAGACCCAGTACTTC,CASSYPGETQYF
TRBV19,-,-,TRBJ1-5,TGTGCCAGTAGCAGGGTCCTGTATCAGCCCCAGCATTTT,CASSRVLYQPQHF
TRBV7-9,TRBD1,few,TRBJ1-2,TGTGCCAGCAGCTTCCAGGGGGCTGTGTATGGCTACACCTTC,CASSFQGAVYGYTF
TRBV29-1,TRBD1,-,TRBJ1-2,TGCAGCGTCGAACGGGGACAGGGGGCGGACTATGGCTACACCTTC,CSVERGQGADYGYTF
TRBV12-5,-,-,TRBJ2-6,TGTGCTAGTGGTTCGGGGAGCTCTGGGGCCAACGTCCTGACTTTC,CASGSGSSGANVLTF